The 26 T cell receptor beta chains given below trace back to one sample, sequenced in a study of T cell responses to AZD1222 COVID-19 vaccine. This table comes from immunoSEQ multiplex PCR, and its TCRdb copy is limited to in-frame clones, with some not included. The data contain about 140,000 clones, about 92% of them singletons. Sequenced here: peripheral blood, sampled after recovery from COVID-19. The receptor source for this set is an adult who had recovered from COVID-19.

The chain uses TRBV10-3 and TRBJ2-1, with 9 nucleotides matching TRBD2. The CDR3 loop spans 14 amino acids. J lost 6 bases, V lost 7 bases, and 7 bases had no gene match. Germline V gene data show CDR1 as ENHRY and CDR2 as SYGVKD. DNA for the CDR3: TGTGCCATCACCTCCGGGACTAGCTCCAATGAGCAGTTCTTC. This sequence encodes CAITSGTSSNEQFF.

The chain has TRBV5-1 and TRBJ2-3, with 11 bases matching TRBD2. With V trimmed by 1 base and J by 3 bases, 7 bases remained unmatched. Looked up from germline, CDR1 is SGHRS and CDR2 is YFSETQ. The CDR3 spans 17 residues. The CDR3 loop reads CASSLNSGRARTDTQYF. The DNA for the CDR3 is TGCGCCAGCAGCTTGAATAGCGGGAGGGCCAGGACAGATACGCAGTATTTT.

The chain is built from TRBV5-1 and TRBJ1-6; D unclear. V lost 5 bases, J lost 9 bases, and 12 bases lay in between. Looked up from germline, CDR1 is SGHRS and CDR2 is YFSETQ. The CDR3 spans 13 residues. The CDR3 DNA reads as TGCGCCAGCAGAAGCCTTTCCGGTTCACCCCTCCACTTT. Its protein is CASRSLSGSPLHF.

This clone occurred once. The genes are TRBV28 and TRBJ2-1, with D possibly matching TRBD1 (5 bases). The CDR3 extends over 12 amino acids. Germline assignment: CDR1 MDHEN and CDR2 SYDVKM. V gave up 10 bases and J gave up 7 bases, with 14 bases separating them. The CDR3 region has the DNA TGTGCCATTTCCTCCCCAGGGAATGAGCAGTTCTTC. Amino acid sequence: CAISSPGNEQFF.

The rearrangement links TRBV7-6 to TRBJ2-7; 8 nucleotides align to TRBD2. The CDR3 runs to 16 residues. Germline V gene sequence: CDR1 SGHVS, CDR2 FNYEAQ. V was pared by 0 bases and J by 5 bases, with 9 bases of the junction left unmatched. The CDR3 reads CASSLARAGGLDEQYF. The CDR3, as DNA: TGTGCCAGCAGCTTAGCGCGGGCGGGAGGTCTCGACGAGCAGTACTTC.

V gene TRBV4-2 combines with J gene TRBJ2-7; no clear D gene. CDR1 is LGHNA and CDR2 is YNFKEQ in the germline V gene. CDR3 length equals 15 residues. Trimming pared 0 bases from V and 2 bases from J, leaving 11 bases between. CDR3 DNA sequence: TGTGCCAGCAGCCAAGAAGGCCAAGGGCCCTACGAGCAGTACTTC. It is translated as CASSQEGQGPYEQYF.

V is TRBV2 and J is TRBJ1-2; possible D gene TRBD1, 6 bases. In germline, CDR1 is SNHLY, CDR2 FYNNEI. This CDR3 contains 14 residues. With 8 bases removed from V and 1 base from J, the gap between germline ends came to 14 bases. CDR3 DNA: TGTGCCAGCCACGGGCAACAGGGTAACTATGGCTACACCTTC. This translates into CASHGQQGNYGYTF.

This CDR3 is CASSLTAGPSGRGRFF. Here the CDR3 DNA reads TGTGCCAGCAGCTTAACAGCAGGGCCTAGCGGGAGGGGACGGTTCTTC. This rearrangement joins TRBV11-2 to TRBJ2-1; TRBD2 matches at 12 bases. CDR3 length: 16 amino acids. V shed 2 bases and J 15 bases; nucleotides not matched to a gene: 14. The germline gives CDR1 SGHAT, CDR2 FQNNGV.

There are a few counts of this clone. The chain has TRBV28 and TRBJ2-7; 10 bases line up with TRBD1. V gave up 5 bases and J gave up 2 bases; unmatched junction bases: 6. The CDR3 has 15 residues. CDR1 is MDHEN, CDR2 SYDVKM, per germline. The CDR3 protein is CASSPQDRGTYEQYF. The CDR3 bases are TGTGCCAGCAGTCCACAGGACAGGGGGACCTACGAGCAGTACTTC.

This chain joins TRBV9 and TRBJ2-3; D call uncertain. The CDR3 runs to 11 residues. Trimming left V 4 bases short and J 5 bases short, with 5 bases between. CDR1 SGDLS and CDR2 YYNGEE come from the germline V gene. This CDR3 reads CASSLQDTQYF. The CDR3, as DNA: TGTGCCAGCAGCCTCCAAGATACGCAGTATTTT.

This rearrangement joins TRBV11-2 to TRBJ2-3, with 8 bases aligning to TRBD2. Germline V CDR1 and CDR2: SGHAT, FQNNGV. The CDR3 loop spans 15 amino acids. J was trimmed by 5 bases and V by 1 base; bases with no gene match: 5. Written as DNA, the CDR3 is TGTGCCAGCAGCTTAGCAGGGACTAGTGGAGATACGCAGTATTTT. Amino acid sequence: CASSLAGTSGDTQYF.

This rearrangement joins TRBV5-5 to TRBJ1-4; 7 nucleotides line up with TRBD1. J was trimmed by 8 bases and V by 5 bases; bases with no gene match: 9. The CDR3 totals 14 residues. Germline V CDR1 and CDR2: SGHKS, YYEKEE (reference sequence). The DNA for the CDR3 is TGTGCCAGCAGGACCGGGACAGTAAACGAAAAACTGTTTTTT. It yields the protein CASRTGTVNEKLFF.

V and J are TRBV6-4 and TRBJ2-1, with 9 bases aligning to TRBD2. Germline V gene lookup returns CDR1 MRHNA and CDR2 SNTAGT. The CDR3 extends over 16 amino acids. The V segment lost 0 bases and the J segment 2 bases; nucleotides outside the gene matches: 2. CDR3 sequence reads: CASSDSASGAYNEQFF. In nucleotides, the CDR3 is TGTGCCAGCAGTGACTCCGCTAGCGGGGCCTACAATGAGCAGTTCTTC.

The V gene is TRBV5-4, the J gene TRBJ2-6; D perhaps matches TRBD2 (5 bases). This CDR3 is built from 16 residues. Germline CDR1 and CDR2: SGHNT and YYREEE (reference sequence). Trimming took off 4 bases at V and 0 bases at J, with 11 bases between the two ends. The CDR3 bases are TGTGCCAGCAGCGCGGTAGGGAGCTCTGGGGCCAACGTCCTGACTTTC. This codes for CASSAVGSSGANVLTF.

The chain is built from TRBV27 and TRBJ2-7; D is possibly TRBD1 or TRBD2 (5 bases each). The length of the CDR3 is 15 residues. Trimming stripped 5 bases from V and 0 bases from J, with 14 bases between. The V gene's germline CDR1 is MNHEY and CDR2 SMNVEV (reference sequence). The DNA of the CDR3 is TGTGCCAGCAGTGGGGGACGCTTGAGCTCCTACGAGCAGTACTTC. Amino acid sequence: CASSGGRLSSYEQYF.

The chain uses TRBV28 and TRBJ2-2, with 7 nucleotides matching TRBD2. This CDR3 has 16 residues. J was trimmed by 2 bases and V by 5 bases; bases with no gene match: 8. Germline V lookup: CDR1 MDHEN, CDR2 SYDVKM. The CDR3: CASSLAGAPNTGELFF. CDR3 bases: TGTGCCAGCAGTCTTGCGGGAGCCCCAAACACCGGGGAGCTGTTTTTT.

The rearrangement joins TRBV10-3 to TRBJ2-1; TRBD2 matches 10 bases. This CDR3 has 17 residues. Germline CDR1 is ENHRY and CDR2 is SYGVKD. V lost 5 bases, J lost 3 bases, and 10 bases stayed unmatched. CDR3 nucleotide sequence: TGTGCCATCAGTTCCACAGCGGGAGGGACTGGCTACAATGAGCAGTTCTTC. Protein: CAISSTAGGTGYNEQFF.

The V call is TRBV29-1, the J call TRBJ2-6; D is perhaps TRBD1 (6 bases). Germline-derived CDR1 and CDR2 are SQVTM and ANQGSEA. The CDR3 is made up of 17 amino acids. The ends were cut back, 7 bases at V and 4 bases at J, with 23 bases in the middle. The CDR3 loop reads CSAVAAGAQGGANVLTF. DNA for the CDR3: TGCAGCGCGGTCGCGGCAGGGGCGCAAGGAGGGGCCAACGTCCTGACTTTC.

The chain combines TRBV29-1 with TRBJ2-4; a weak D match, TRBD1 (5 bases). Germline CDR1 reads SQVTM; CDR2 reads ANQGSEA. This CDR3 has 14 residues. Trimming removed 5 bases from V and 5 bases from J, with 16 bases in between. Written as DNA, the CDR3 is TGCAGCGTTACACGTATGGACAAACAAAACATTCAGTACTTC. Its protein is CSVTRMDKQNIQYF. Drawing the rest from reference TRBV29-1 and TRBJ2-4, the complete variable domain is SAVISQKPSRDICQRGTSLTIQCQVDSQVTMMFWYRQQPGQSLTLIATANQGSEATYESGFVIDKFPISRPNLTFSTLTVSNMSPEDSSIYLCSVTRMDKQNIQYFGAGTRLSVL.

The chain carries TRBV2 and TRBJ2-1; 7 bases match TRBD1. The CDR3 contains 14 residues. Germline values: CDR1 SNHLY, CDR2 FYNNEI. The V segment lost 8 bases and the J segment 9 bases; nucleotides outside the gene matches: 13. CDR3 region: CASERDPRGTEQFF. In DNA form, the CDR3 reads TGTGCCAGCGAACGGGACCCCAGGGGGACTGAGCAGTTCTTC.

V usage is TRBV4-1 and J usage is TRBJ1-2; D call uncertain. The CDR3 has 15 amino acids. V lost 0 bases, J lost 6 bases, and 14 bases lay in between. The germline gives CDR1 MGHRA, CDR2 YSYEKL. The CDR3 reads CASSQEGSPSDGYTF. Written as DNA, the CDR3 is TGCGCCAGCAGCCAAGAGGGCAGCCCCTCGGATGGCTACACCTTC.

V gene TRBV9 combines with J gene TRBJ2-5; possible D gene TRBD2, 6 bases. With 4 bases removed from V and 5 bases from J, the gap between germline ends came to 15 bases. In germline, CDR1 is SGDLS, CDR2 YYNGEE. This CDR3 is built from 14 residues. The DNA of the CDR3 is TGTGCCAGCAGCTCCACGGGGAGGAGCGAGACCCAGTACTTC. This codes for CASSSTGRSETQYF.

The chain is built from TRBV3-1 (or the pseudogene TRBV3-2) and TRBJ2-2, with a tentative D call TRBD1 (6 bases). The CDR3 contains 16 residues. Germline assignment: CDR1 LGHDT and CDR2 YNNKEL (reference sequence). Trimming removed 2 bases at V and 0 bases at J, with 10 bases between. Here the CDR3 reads CASSQRQVTNTGELFF. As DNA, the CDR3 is TGTGCCAGCAGCCAACGACAGGTTACGAACACCGGGGAGCTGTTTTTT.

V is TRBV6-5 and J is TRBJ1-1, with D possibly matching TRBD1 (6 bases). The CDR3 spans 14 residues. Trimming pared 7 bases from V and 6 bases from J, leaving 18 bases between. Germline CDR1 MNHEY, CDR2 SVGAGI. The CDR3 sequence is CASTVRGKSAEAFF. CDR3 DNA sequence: TGTGCCAGCACCGTAAGGGGGAAGAGCGCTGAAGCTTTCTTT.

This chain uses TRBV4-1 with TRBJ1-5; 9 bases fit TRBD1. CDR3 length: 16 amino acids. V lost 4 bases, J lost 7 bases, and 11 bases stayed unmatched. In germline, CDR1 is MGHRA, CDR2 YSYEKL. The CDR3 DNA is TGCGCCAGCAGCCGCCCCGGACAGGGGATAGGACAGCCCCAGCATTTT. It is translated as CASSRPGQGIGQPQHF.

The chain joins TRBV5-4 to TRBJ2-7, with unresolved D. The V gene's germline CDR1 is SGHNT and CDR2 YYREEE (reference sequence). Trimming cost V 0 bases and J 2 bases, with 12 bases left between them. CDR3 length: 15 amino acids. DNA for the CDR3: TGTGCCAGCAGCTTGGATCAGGCGGTAACCTACGAGCAGTACTTC. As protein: CASSLDQAVTYEQYF.